Here is one TCR beta chain with its context. No antigen is known for it. The sample is drawn from a study of T cell repertoires in cytomegalovirus infection. The overall study: Both a matching HLA type and CMV infection were indicated by public TCR beta signatures.

TCRdb re-analysed the reads in MiXCR, keeping a single row per CDR3 protein. Of roughly 110,000 distinct CDR3 sequences in the sample, around 9.1% are singletons; the top ten hold over 25%. General study results and limits: In two of eight donors, the top clonotype was HLA-C-restricted CMV-specific. Totalled public TCR beta family frequency picked out people who carried CMV plus the relevant HLA.

Trimming shortened V by 5 bases and J by 8 bases, and 10 bases separated the two germline ends. Germline V gene sequence: CDR1 SGHTA, CDR2 FQGNSA. This CDR3 comprises 13 residues. The sequence derives from a human donor in good health (CMV status not recorded). Some clones in this sample may be carry-over from other donors' samples. Sequenced material: PBMCs, sequenced either directly or after in vitro stimulation (not recorded which). The chain uses TRBV7-2 and TRBJ1-6; D uncertain. The CDR3 coding sequence is TGTGCCAGCAGCCCTCTAGCAGATTCACCCCTCCACTTT. As protein: CASSPLADSPLHF. Full variable domain (remainder filled in from reference TRBV7-2 and TRBJ1-6): GAGVSQSPSNKVTEKGKDVELRCDPISGHTALYWYRQSLGQGLEFLIYFQGNSAPDKSGLPSDRFSAERTGGSVSTLTIQRTQQEDSAVYLCASSPLADSPLHFGNGTRLTVT.